Following are 6 T cell receptor beta chains from one sample sequenced in a study of regulatory T cells in long-lasting Graves disease. Libraries of TCR beta came from iRepertoire HTBI primers plus Arm-PCR of CDR3 regions. TCRdb recomputed calls from the multiplex PCR reads with MiXCR, one row per CDR3 protein. The data contain around 450,000 distinct CDR3 sequences, approximately 16% of them singletons. Time point of the sample: newly diagnosed GD, antithyroid drugs for less than 3 months. PBMC RNA was the source of the TCR library. This sample also appeared in a second study, on T cells in Graves' hyperthyroidism and ophthalmopathy.

The sequencing used peripheral blood mononuclear cells (PBMCs), collected at new diagnosis, from a patient treated with antithyroid drugs. The receptors derive from a woman in her thirties or forties with Graves disease.

Remarks on this clonotype: This may be a read error, as it is one base from a much larger clone. Given the absence of the conserved phenylalanine or tryptophan at the CDR3 end, a read error is likely. V gene TRBV7-8 combines with J gene TRBJ2-5; 9 nucleotides line up with TRBD2. There are 14 residues in the CDR3. Germline assignment: CDR1 SGHVS and CDR2 FQNEAQ. The junction had 2 bases not matched to a gene; V was cut back by 5 bases and J by 1 base. The DNA of the CDR3 is TGTGCCAGCAGCCCGACTAGCGGCCAAGAGACCCAGTACCTC. Translated, it gives CASSPTSGQETQYL.

This clonotype was detected only a few times. V gene TRBV6-1 combines with J gene TRBJ2-2; TRBD1 aligns across 8 bases. Germline CDR1 is MNHNS and CDR2 is SASEGT. The CDR3 length is 14 residues. The V segment lost 5 bases and the J segment 8 bases; nucleotides outside the gene matches: 7. This chain's CDR3 is CASSHGQGRGELFF. The CDR3 DNA reads TGTGCCAGCAGTCACGGACAGGGACGGGGGGAGCTGTTTTTT.

Ten or more counts support this clonotype. V gene TRBV28 combines with J gene TRBJ2-5; either TRBD1 or TRBD2 may supply D (5 bases each). Germline V gene sequence: CDR1 MDHEN, CDR2 SYDVKM. The CDR3 has 18 amino acids. The V and J ends lost 5 bases and 1 base respectively, with 23 bases between them. The CDR3 loop reads CASSPTGARGVLQETQYF. CDR3 DNA sequence: TGTGCCAGCAGTCCCACCGGAGCCCGAGGGGTCCTCCAAGAGACCCAGTACTTC.

This clonotype has a count of ten or more. V gene TRBV27 combines with J gene TRBJ2-1; maybe TRBD2 (5 bases). V dropped 5 bases and J dropped 9 bases, with 11 bases sitting between them. Germline V gives CDR1 MNHEY, CDR2 SMNVEV (reference sequence). The CDR3 is 12 amino acids. The CDR3 DNA sequence: TGTGCCAGCAGTCCCGCCGGGGTTGAGCAGTTCTTC. Its translation: CASSPAGVEQFF.

This clonotype was detected many times. The rearrangement uses TRBV13 and TRBJ2-1, with D unresolved. Per germline, CDR1 PRHDT and CDR2 FYEKMQ (reference sequence). The CDR3 runs 12 residues. The ends were cut back, 5 bases at V and 7 bases at J, with 9 bases in the middle. CDR3 region: CASSRTQNEQFF. In DNA, the CDR3 is TGTGCCAGCAGCAGAACACAGAATGAGCAGTTCTTC.

This chain joins TRBV24-1 and TRBJ1-5; D is perhaps TRBD1 (6 bases). CDR1 is KGHDR, CDR2 SFDVKD, per germline. V lost 5 bases and J 4 bases, leaving 11 bases between the germline ends. The CDR3 sequence is 14 residues long. The CDR3 sequence: CATSAGAGNQPQHF. CDR3 nucleotides: TGTGCCACCAGTGCAGGGGCAGGGAATCAGCCCCAGCATTTT.